The clone carrying this T cell receptor beta chain showed up just a few times. This entry comes from a study of OX40 agonist ivuxolimab in advanced cancers. Assay used: immunoSEQ multiplex PCR; TCRdb lists only in-frame clones, some missing. The sample has about 83,000 clones, less than 90% seen once. V shed 4 bases, J shed 3 bases, and the junction held 5 bases outside the gene matches. Germline CDR1 reads SGHAT; CDR2 reads FQNNGV. CDR3 length: 14 residues. The sample in question was CD4+ or CD8+ T cells sorted from blood, obtained in a trial of the OX40 agonist ivuxolimab. V is TRBV11-2 and J is TRBJ1-1, with 7 bases matching TRBD1. This sequence originates from an adult with an advanced solid tumor such as melanoma, head and neck, liver or kidney cancer. For the CDR3, the DNA is TGTGCCAGCAGCTCATTCAGGGGGGACACTGAAGCTTTCTTT. This translates into CASSSFRGDTEAFF.